The clone carrying this T cell receptor (beta chain) was seen only a few times. Antigen specificity is unknown. MiXCR, applied by TCRdb to the 5' RACE reads, yields one record per CDR3 protein. Of some 300,000 distinct CDR3 sequences listed, about 12% are singletons. The data originate from a study of identical twins. General study results and limits: Models underestimated TCR alpha sharing (out-of-frame) in monozygotic twins. A lower insertion count was a feature of abundant cord blood beta clonotypes, with no such feature in memory repertoires.

A further study also used this sample, focusing on yellow fever vaccine responses in identical twins.

This TCR derives from a young woman in good health. Sequenced: CD8+ T cells sorted from blood.

CDR3 coding DNA: TGCGCCAGCAGTGAGTCGCTAGCGGGCTCCTACAATGAGCAGTTCTTC. Translating gives CASSESLAGSYNEQFF. The chain is built from TRBV10-2 and TRBJ2-1; 8 positions agree with TRBD2. The J segment lost 0 bases and the V segment lost 0 bases, leaving 1 base of the junction unmatched. Per the germline V gene, CDR1 is WSHSY and CDR2 is SAAADI. The CDR3 sequence is 16 residues long.